This T cell receptor (beta chain) was retrieved from a study of blood T cell repertoires in COVID-19. The germline CDR1 and CDR2 sequences are ENHRY and SYGVKD. This CDR3 comprises 14 residues. Trimming stripped 3 bases from V and 8 bases from J, with 15 bases between. TCRdb keeps only in-frame clones here, not all; method: immunoSEQ multiplex PCR. The data hold about 15,000 clones, with over 75% observed a single time. The rearrangement joins TRBV10-3 to TRBJ2-3; a possible D gene is TRBD2 (6 bases). The sample taken for sequencing was peripheral blood. The sequence came from a woman in her seventies with active COVID-19. The CDR3, as DNA: TGTGCCATCAGTGACTCCCGGGGGTACCCTACGCAGTATTTT. Translating gives CAISDSRGYPTQYF.